The T cell receptor (beta chain) under discussion was sequenced for a study of PD-L1 blockade in urothelial cancer. Study as a whole: Patients began atezolizumab, 1,200 mg intravenously every 3 weeks, in about 2014.

Assay: immunoSEQ multiplex PCR; the TCRdb copy retains only in-frame clones and omits some. The table includes around 130,000 clones, approximately 84% detected once. The time point denotes: pretreatment peripheral blood. This specimen was PBMCs, taken around atezolizumab (anti-PD-L1) treatment. The receptor was derived from a middle-aged man with urothelial cancer.

CDR3 residues: CASSSPRVAGLYGANVLTF. The CDR3, as DNA: TGTGCCAGCAGCTCCCCCCGAGTAGCGGGACTCTATGGGGCCAACGTCCTGACTTTC. The rearrangement joins TRBV7-2 to TRBJ2-6, with 8 nucleotides matching TRBD2. J was trimmed by 3 bases and V by 4 bases; bases with no gene match: 14. This CDR3 has 19 amino acids. Germline CDR1 reads SGHTA; CDR2 reads FQGNSA.